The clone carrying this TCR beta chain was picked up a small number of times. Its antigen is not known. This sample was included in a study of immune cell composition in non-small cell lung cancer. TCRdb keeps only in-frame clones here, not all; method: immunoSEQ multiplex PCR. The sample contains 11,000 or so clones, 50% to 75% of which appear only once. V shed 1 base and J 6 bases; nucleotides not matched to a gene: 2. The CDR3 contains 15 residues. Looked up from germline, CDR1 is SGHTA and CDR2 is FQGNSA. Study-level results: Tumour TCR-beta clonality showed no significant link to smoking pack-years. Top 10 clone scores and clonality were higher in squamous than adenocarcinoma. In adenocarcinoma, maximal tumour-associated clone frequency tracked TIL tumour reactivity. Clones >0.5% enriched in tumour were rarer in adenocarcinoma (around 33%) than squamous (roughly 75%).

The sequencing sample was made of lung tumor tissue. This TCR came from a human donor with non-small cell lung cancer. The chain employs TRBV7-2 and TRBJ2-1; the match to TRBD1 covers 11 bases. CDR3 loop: CASSLEGTGGNEQFF. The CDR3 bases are TGTGCCAGCAGCTTAGAGGGGACAGGGGGCAATGAGCAGTTCTTC.